The sequence of this T cell receptor beta chain was determined in a study of shared clonotypes between healthy human individuals. Study conclusions and caveats: Sharing across several donors was seen in 4.5% to 5.5% of naive CD4 clonotypes. Memory subsets generally showed lower estimated richness than naive subsets.

Donors were healthy HIV-negative adults without recent acute infections or vaccinations. Here immunoSEQ multiplex PCR was the method, and the copy in TCRdb shows in-frame clones only, minus some. Of about 2.3 million clones in the sample, 80% to 95% were seen once. Looked up from germline, CDR1 is ENHRY and CDR2 is SYGVKD. Deletions cut 3 bases from V and 5 bases from J, with 16 bases between. The CDR3 spans 15 residues. Worth noting for this clone: The antigen is unknown.

The clonotype was recovered from a man younger than 35 in good health. Some clones in this sample may be carry-over from other donors' samples. The chain is built from TRBV10-3 and TRBJ1-2; unclear D gene. Sequenced input: naive CD4+ T cells from PBMCs. Subset given: CD45RA+ positively selected. The CDR3 DNA reads TGTGCCATCAGTGAAAGAGAGGGATTTACGTATGGCTACACCTTC. Translating it yields CAISEREGFTYGYTF.